This TCR beta chain stems from a study of blood T cell repertoires in COVID-19. Deletions cut 1 base from V and 0 bases from J, with 10 bases between. Germline V CDR1 and CDR2: SGHAT, FQNNGV. There are 15 residues in the CDR3. Profiling relied on immunoSEQ multiplex PCR, and the TCRdb table lists in-frame clones only, not all of them. Of about 270,000 clones listed, approximately 86% are singletons. The TCR originated in a young woman who had recovered from COVID-19. Sequencing was performed on PBMCs or T cells enriched from blood (not recorded which). J is TRBJ2-7 and V is TRBV11-2; TRBD1 might be the D (5 bases). CDR3 sequence (DNA): TGTGCCAGCAGCTTAGTGGCAGGGAACTCCTACGAGCAGTACTTC. This sequence encodes CASSLVAGNSYEQYF.